This TCR beta chain was identified in a study of blood T cell repertoires in COVID-19 (TCRdb year 2020). In terms of the full investigation: Collaborator samples came from the United States, Italy and Spain and covered acute and convalescent phases of COVID-19. The dataset comprised deeply sampled blood TCRbeta repertoires from subjects exposed to, actively infected with, or recovered from COVID-19. Where available, HLA class I and class II types were obtained from metadata supplied by the sample provider rather than from assay-based typing. The samples were drawn from the first 160 participants of the ongoing ImmuneRACE study and from 1,200 or so subjects provided by 6 global collaborators. The repertoires were released in a freely available public database meant as a resource for research on the immune response to SARS-CoV-2. Sample metadata almost always included a de-identified subject ID, COVID-19 status, age in years and sex. The prospective study material was composed of cDNA or gDNA derived from T cells, B-cell-depleted T cells, or PBMCs.

The immunoSEQ Assay, a bias-controlled multiplex PCR, was used to amplify TCRbeta CDR3 regions from genomic DNA. The authors' analysis ran thus. The number of nucleated cells in each sample was estimated by amplification of reference gene primers within the assay. To quantify the absolute abundance of each unique TCRbeta CDR3 rearrangement, sequence reads were collapsed and filtered. For each sample, productive Simpson clonality was calculated by taking the square root of Simpson's diversity index across productive rearrangements. TCRdb holds this immuneACCESS table with in-frame rearrangements only. Some clones are missing; in checked studies, unresolved V genes explain under half, and the rest has no known cause. Clone size and V and J calls were adopted from that table, with D and trimming inferred from the DNA. The sample profile shows approximately 180,000 clones; roughly nine tenths of them were found once. Roughly 1.2% of the sample is held by the ten biggest clonotypes.

What the work shows at the level of the full study, not this receptor alone: Clinical and demographic metadata were provided uncurated, with the amount varying by source and participant.

Details on this clone: The antigen it recognizes is unknown. Base qualities are not provided; no much larger clone lies one nucleotide away.

Participants in the prospective study were enrolled through a virtual design, were aged about 18 to 90 years, and lived in 20 to 30 United States geographic areas. In the prospective study, cohorts were assigned on the basis of participant-reported clinical history obtained from a screening survey and a study questionnaire. In the prospective study, mobile phlebotomists collected whole blood, serum and a nasopharyngeal or oropharyngeal swab from each participant. Additional blood draws and questionnaires over an approximately 2-month period could optionally be provided by prospective study participants. Prospective study blood samples were shipped either frozen or at room temperature before DNA extraction. Reading from cysteine to phenylalanine, the CDR3 counts 12 amino acids. Kept here is only the CDR3 DNA, which spans 36 bases and is read in frame from base 1. Based on the germline V gene, the CDR1 and CDR2 sequences are SQVTM and ANQGSEA. V is cut by 7 bases and J by 7 bases, and the space between the germline ends is 14 bases.

Specimen: PBMCs or T cells enriched from blood (not recorded which). This sequence was found in a human donor with acute COVID-19. The donor label of this sample is uncertain. Rearrangement joined TRBV29-1 to TRBJ2-1, with TRBD2 perhaps the D gene, on 5 matching bases. The nucleotides read TGCAGCGCGCCCGGGAAACGGAATGAGCAGTTCTTC. It translates as CSAPGKRNEQFF.